This T cell receptor (beta chain) is drawn from a study of T-cell memory formation after mild COVID-19 (dated by TCRdb to about 2021). Some background on the complete study: Most TCR sequence clusters were specific to one of the two donors. Longitudinal TCRalpha and TCRbeta repertoire sequencing tracked T-cell clones expanding and contracting after mild COVID-19 in a couple of donors. Two young, previously healthy adult volunteers made up the cohort, one male and one female. Summary of the overall study and its limitations: Only two mild cases were covered in the study, and larger cohorts including severe cases with pre-infection samples were considered necessary. Contracting CD4+ clones turned up mainly in the CM and EM memory subsets, whereas EMRA was where CD8+ clones were enriched. The second-wave clones that peaked on day 37 were not confirmed to be SARS-CoV-2 specific. Some responding clones were found in pre-infection memory, which suggests that pre-existing cross-reactive memory T cells took part in the SARS-CoV-2 response. Balanced CD4/CD8 phenotypes were observed for clones contracting from day 15 to 85, whereas a bias towards CD4+ was observed for a second wave of clones expanding from day 15 to 37.

Ficoll-Paque density gradient centrifugation was the method used to isolate PBMCs. The CDR3 holds 13 amino acids from the cysteine to the phenylalanine. The CDR3 DNA has 39 bases and is translated from base 1. In the germline V gene, CDR1 corresponds to KGHDR and CDR2 to SFDVKD. V was cut back by 3 bases and J by 4 bases, leaving a gap of 8 bases between them. As to this clonotype: It has no known antigen specificity. No much larger clone exists at a distance of one base, and base qualities are not known.

The sequencer listed for this sample is Illumina NovaSeq 6000. Using 5'RACE with constant-segment primers, TCRalpha and TCRbeta cDNA libraries were constructed, with sample barcodes and unique molecular identifiers added in the process. Trizol reagent was used to extract RNA from every sample. Libraries were amplified in two PCR steps, with a second sample barcode and Illumina TruSeq adapters added in the second step. The libraries were sequenced on an Illumina NovaSeq using 2 x 150 bp paired-end reads. As for the authors' bioinformatics: Reads were demultiplexed and collapsed into UMI-guided consensus sequences with migec v1.2.7. Using mixcr v2.1.11, UMI consensuses were aligned to TRA and TRB V and J templates and then assembled into clonotypes. A clonotype was counted as expanded or contracted only when both edgeR and NoisET called the clonotype significant, with the noise models trained on biological replicates. For edgeR calls, a false discovery rate-adjusted p below 0.01 and a log2 fold-change threshold of 1 were applied. As an exploratory analysis of dynamics, max-normalized trajectories of the 1000 most abundant clonotypes were examined by PCA with hierarchical clustering. Each responding clone was given a CD4 or CD8 phenotype based on the CD4+ and CD8+ repertoires, which had been sequenced separately. The raw public reads went through TCRdb reprocessing: fastp at Q25, MiXCR clone calling, in-frame beta chains kept. Rows are unified per CDR3 protein, each entry keeping the most common DNA and genes. The authors' filters were not applied to this entry. The sample profile shows 120,000 to 150,000 distinct CDR3 sequences; under 7% of them were found once. More than 2% of the sample is taken by the ten largest.

The specimen was PBMCs or a T cell subset sorted from them (not recorded which). This TCR was sampled from an adult woman who had mild COVID-19 (a few samples of this study predate the infection). The sample titles of this study are shuffled in the database, so cell type and time point are left out; the donor was told from shared clones. The rearrangement joined TRBV24-1 to TRBJ1-2; no confident D gene assignment can be made. For the CDR3, the sequence is CATSDTDLYGYTF. DNA sequence: TGTGCCACCAGTGATACAGACCTCTATGGCTACACCTTC.